One sample yielded the 15 T cell receptor beta chains listed below, sequenced in a study of vaccination and CD4 T cells after COVID-19. Treatment specified: roughly ten-day PBMC culture with coronavirus spike peptide pools or control peptides (ViraFEST assay). These TCRs' antigens remain unknown. The Oncomine TCR Beta short-read assay generated sequence data from the DNA of cultured CD4+ T cells. One entry per CDR3 protein results from TCRdb running MiXCR on the PCR reads. The data hold about 3,500 distinct CDR3 sequences, with approximately 31% observed a single time. Input material: CD4+ T cells from blood, cultured in vitro. These receptors came from a human donor who had recovered from COVID-19.

Here the CDR3 reads CASSPADRDLGDTQYF. The CDR3, as DNA: TGTGCCAGCTCACCGGCCGATAGGGACTTAGGGGATACGCAGTATTTT. The J gene is TRBJ2-3, the V gene TRBV18, with a weak D call TRBD2 (6 bases). The V end lost 3 bases, the J end lost 6 bases, and 19 bases lay between the germline ends. The CDR3 spans 16 residues. CDR1 is KGHSH and CDR2 is LQKENI in the germline V gene. The variable domain in full, with the rest retrieved from reference TRBV18 and TRBJ2-3, is NAGVMQNPRHLVRRRGQEARLRCSPMKGHSHVYWYRQLPEEGLKFMVYLQKENIIDESGMPKERFSAEFPKEGPSILRIQQVVRGDSAAYFCASSPADRDLGDTQYFGPGTRLTVL.

This clonotype was seen a handful of times. The rearrangement links TRBV7-8 to TRBJ1-3; the D is unclear. Between the trimmed V and J ends, which lost 2 bases and 0 bases, there was a span of 2 bases. This CDR3 contains 13 residues. Germline CDR1 and CDR2: SGHVS and FQNEAQ. The CDR3 protein is CASSLYSGNTIYF. The DNA for the CDR3 is TGTGCCAGCAGCTTATACTCTGGAAACACCATATATTTT.

By sample fraction, this clonotype is medium-sized (0.01 to 0.1%). The genes are TRBV7-6 and TRBJ2-1; tentatively, D is TRBD1 or TRBD2 (6 bases each). Trimming pared 1 base from V and 4 bases from J, leaving 26 bases between. The germline gives CDR1 SGHVS, CDR2 FNYEAQ. The CDR3 consists of 20 residues. The CDR3 DNA reads TGTGCCAGCAGCTTAGATTGGAGTCCGTTTGGGGGCGCGGGGTACAATGAGCAGTTCTTC. Its translation: CASSLDWSPFGGAGYNEQFF.

This clonotype was picked up a small number of times. The chain recombines TRBV5-5 with TRBJ2-5; D gene unclear. CDR3 length: 13 amino acids. Trimming cost V 1 base and J 0 bases, with 4 bases left between them. The germline CDR1 and CDR2 sequences are SGHKS and YYEKEE (reference sequence). The chain's CDR3 is CASSLIYQETQYF. In nucleotides, the CDR3 is TGTGCCAGCAGCTTGATATACCAAGAGACCCAGTACTTC.

The chain recombines TRBV7-3 with TRBJ2-2; no reliable D call. Trimming took 5 bases from V and 6 from J, leaving 25 bases between them. This CDR3 has 18 residues. Germline V gene sequence: CDR1 SGHTA, CDR2 FQGTGA. The CDR3 reads CASSRASIEEWPPGELFF. CDR3 bases: TGTGCCAGCAGCCGCGCGTCCATTGAGGAGTGGCCCCCCGGGGAGCTGTTTTTT.

The genes are TRBV7-3 and TRBJ2-3; a weak D match, TRBD1 (6 bases). Per the germline V gene, CDR1 is SGHTA and CDR2 is FQGTGA. The CDR3 contains 15 residues. Trimming removed 6 bases from V and 3 bases from J, with 16 bases in between. The DNA of the CDR3 is TGTGCCAGCAGTCCAAGACACAGGGAAACAGATACGCAGTATTTT. The encoded protein is CASSPRHRETDTQYF.

V and J are TRBV20-1 and TRBJ2-7; no definite D call. Germline V gives CDR1 DFQATT, CDR2 SNEGSKA (reference sequence). The CDR3 loop spans 12 amino acids. Trimming cost V 3 bases and J 4 bases, with 10 bases left between them. CDR3 amino acids: CSARLQPYEQYF. CDR3 bases: TGCAGTGCTAGGTTACAGCCATACGAGCAGTACTTC.

This clonotype was counted between two and nine times. The J gene is TRBJ1-5, the V gene TRBV20-1; D possibly corresponds to TRBD1 (5 bases). V was trimmed by 4 bases and J by 2 bases, leaving 12 bases between them. Germline V lookup: CDR1 DFQATT, CDR2 SNEGSKA (reference sequence). CDR3 length: 14 amino acids. CDR3 loop: CSANKGDGNQPQHF. CDR3 sequence (DNA): TGCAGTGCTAATAAAGGGGACGGCAATCAGCCCCAGCATTTT.

The chain couples TRBV7-2 to TRBJ2-3, with D possibly matching TRBD2 (5 bases). The CDR3 covers 12 residues. V gave up 4 bases and J gave up 6 bases, with 8 bases separating them. Germline loops: CDR1 SGHTA, CDR2 FQGNSA. Here the CDR3 reads CASSSRGDTQYF. CDR3 nucleotide sequence: TGTGCCAGCAGCTCCCGAGGGGATACGCAGTATTTT.

This rearrangement joins TRBV19 to TRBJ2-3; tentative D call: TRBD1 (5 bases). The CDR3 spans 14 residues. Germline lookup yields CDR1 LNHDA and CDR2 SQIVND (reference sequence). V lost 0 bases to trimming and J lost 10 bases, with 14 bases between them. The CDR3: CASSIDHDRRAQYF. CDR3 DNA: TGTGCCAGTAGTATAGATCACGACAGAAGGGCGCAGTATTTT.

In its sample, this clonotype was seen a few times. CDR3 amino acids: CSARDYGQGGDEQFF. CDR3 in DNA: TGCAGTGCTAGAGATTACGGACAGGGTGGGGATGAGCAGTTCTTC. The chain couples TRBV20-1 to TRBJ2-1; 8 bases match TRBD1. V gave up 0 bases and J gave up 8 bases; unmatched junction bases: 9. CDR3 length equals 15 residues. Germline loops: CDR1 DFQATT, CDR2 SNEGSKA (reference sequence).

This chain connects TRBV6-5 to TRBJ2-7; 11 bases line up with TRBD2. Germline V gene lookup returns CDR1 MNHEY and CDR2 SVGAGI. The CDR3 has 16 amino acids. The trim removed 4 bases at V and 0 bases at J, leaving 5 bases unmatched. This chain's CDR3 is CASSSFGTSGSYEQYF. The CDR3 coding sequence is TGTGCCAGCAGTTCATTCGGGACTAGCGGCTCCTACGAGCAGTACTTC.

This clonotype has more than one count but fewer than ten. The V call is TRBV9, the J call TRBJ1-1; TRBD1 matches 7 bases. V was clipped by 0 bases and J by 3 bases; unmatched bases: 8. There are 16 residues in the CDR3. In germline, CDR1 is SGDLS, CDR2 YYNGEE. CDR3 sequence reads: CASSVGYRGPYTEAFF. In DNA form, the CDR3 reads TGTGCCAGCAGCGTAGGTTACAGGGGACCATACACTGAAGCTTTCTTT. Combining the CDR3 with reference TRBV9 and TRBJ1-1 gives the whole variable domain DSGVTQTPKHLITATGQRVTLRCSPRSGDLSVYWYQQSLDQGLQFLIQYYNGEERAKGNILERFSAQQFPDLHSELNLSSLELGDSALYFCASSVGYRGPYTEAFFGQGTRLTVV.

V and J are TRBV5-1 and TRBJ2-3; 7 bases match TRBD1. Germline loops: CDR1 SGHRS, CDR2 YFSETQ. This CDR3 has 14 residues. V trimming: 0 bases; J trimming: 4 bases; junction bases outside the gene matches: 2. CDR3 in DNA: TGCGCCAGCAGCTTGGGAGACAGGGCAGATACGCAGTATTTT. This translates into CASSLGDRADTQYF.

The rearrangement links TRBV5-4 to TRBJ2-7; D is perhaps TRBD1 or TRBD2 (6 bases each). This CDR3 has 16 residues. V shed 1 base and J shed 0 bases, with 14 bases lying between them. Germline CDR1 reads SGHNT; CDR2 reads YYREEE (reference sequence). CDR3 sequence reads: CASSLLGGAGSYEQYF. Here the CDR3 DNA reads TGTGCCAGCAGCTTGCTGGGGGGCGCGGGCTCCTACGAGCAGTACTTC.